One TCR beta chain is described in this entry. Its antigen is as yet unknown. The CDR3 covers 14 residues. Germline V gene lookup returns CDR1 SGHTA and CDR2 FQGNSA. V was shortened by 0 bases and J by 8 bases, with 13 bases between the two germline ends. Sequenced with the Oncomine TCR Beta short-read assay was DNA taken from cultured CD4+ T cells. From the PCR reads, TCRdb called clonotypes with MiXCR, one entry per CDR3 protein. Of about 20,000 distinct CDR3 sequences in the sample, more than 70% were seen once. The treatment was: roughly 11-day PBMC culture with coronavirus spike peptide pools or control peptides (ViraFEST assay). This sample was included in a study of vaccination and CD4 T cells after COVID-19. About the research overall: Cellular stimulation was performed using overlapping spike peptides derived from SARS-CoV-2, HCoV-NL63, HCoV-OC43 and HCoV-229E.

This material consisted of CD4+ T cells from blood, cultured in vitro, taken after SARS-CoV-2 vaccination. The TCR sequence derives from a human donor who received a COVID-19 vaccine. J is TRBJ1-2 and V is TRBV7-2; perhaps TRBD1 as D (5 bases). CDR3 in DNA: TGTGCCAGCAGCTTAGCGCTGGGTACAGGCGGCTACACCTTC. Translation gives CASSLALGTGGYTF.